A single sample gave rise to the 17 T cell receptor beta chains below, sequenced in a study of cytomegalovirus exposure and HLA in healthy donors. PCR used 60 Vbeta primers and 13 Jbeta primers. The table came from immunoSEQ multiplex PCR; TCRdb's copy has only in-frame clones and leaves some out. The repertoire consists of about 160,000 clones, with around 80% occurring once and the leading ten covering about 2.4%. Sequencing was carried out using PBMCs. The receptors come from a male donor in good health and CMV-seronegative.

V gene TRBV7-6 combines with J gene TRBJ2-1; 8 bases map to TRBD2. CDR3 size: 15 residues. Trimming cost V 5 bases and J 9 bases; bases outside gene matches: 12. Germline CDR1 is SGHVS and CDR2 is FNYEAQ. The CDR3 spells CASSPRGLVGGEQFF. The CDR3 bases are TGTGCCAGCAGCCCACGGGGACTAGTAGGGGGTGAGCAGTTCTTC.

This clone was seen a handful of times. The rearrangement links TRBV28 to TRBJ2-7, with unresolved D. This CDR3 is built from 13 residues. V was pared by 1 base and J by 4 bases, with 8 bases between. Germline V gives CDR1 MDHEN, CDR2 SYDVKM. CDR3 coding DNA: TGTGCCAGCAGTTTATTCCCCTCGTACGAGCAGTACTTC. It is translated as CASSLFPSYEQYF.

The rearrangement joins TRBV4-3 to TRBJ2-3; possibly TRBD2 for D (5 bases). This CDR3 region has 16 residues. Germline CDR1 is LGHNA and CDR2 is YSLEER. Deletions cut 0 bases from V and 2 bases from J, with 12 bases between. The CDR3 spells CASSQDFAGLTDTQYF. The CDR3 coding sequence is TGCGCCAGCAGCCAAGATTTTGCGGGTCTCACAGATACGCAGTATTTT.

This clone has a single count. The gene calls are TRBV6-1 and TRBJ2-7; possible D gene TRBD1, 6 bases. The germline V gene encodes CDR1 MNHNS and CDR2 SASEGT. This CDR3 comprises 11 residues. V gave up 6 bases and J gave up 3 bases, with 6 bases separating them. The CDR3 protein is CASRTGYEQYF. The CDR3 region has the DNA TGTGCCAGCAGGACAGGCTACGAGCAGTACTTC.

The chain joins TRBV29-1 to TRBJ1-5, with TRBD1 matching over 7 bases. V dropped 1 base and J dropped 7; count of bases not matched to a gene: 4. CDR3 length equals 13 residues. Looked up from germline, CDR1 is SQVTM and CDR2 is ANQGSEA. The CDR3 DNA is TGCAGCGTTGAAGGGCAGGGGGGCCAGCCCCAGCATTTT. Translation gives CSVEGQGGQPQHF. Together with reference TRBV29-1 and TRBJ1-5, the CDR3 gives the full variable domain: SAVISQKPSRDICQRGTSLTIQCQVDSQVTMMFWYRQQPGQSLTLIATANQGSEATYESGFVIDKFPISRPNLTFSTLTVSNMSPEDSSIYLCSVEGQGGQPQHFGDGTRLSIL.

The chain has TRBV14 and TRBJ1-2, with TRBD1 matching over 8 bases. The V and J ends lost 4 bases and 7 bases, in that order; junction bases with no gene match: 5. CDR1 and CDR2 (germline): SGHDN, FVKESK. This CDR3 region has 13 residues. The CDR3 spells CASSLDRAVGYTF. Here the CDR3 DNA reads TGTGCCAGCAGCCTGGACAGGGCTGTTGGCTACACCTTC.

The chain recombines TRBV6-5 with TRBJ2-1; 8 nucleotides align to TRBD2. CDR1 MNHEY and CDR2 SVGAGI come from the germline V gene. V dropped 6 bases and J dropped 2; count of bases not matched to a gene: 6. CDR3 length: 15 amino acids. The CDR3 sequence is CASSWQREPYNEQFF. CDR3 bases: TGTGCCAGCAGCTGGCAGCGGGAGCCCTACAATGAGCAGTTCTTC.

The chain uses TRBV10-3 and TRBJ1-1; D remains ambiguous. The length of the CDR3 is 14 residues. V shed 3 bases and J shed 0 bases, with 8 bases lying between them. In germline, CDR1 is ENHRY, CDR2 SYGVKD. The DNA of the CDR3 is TGTGCCATCAGTGAATCCGCGGTGAACACTGAAGCTTTCTTT. The encoded protein is CAISESAVNTEAFF.

The chain is built from TRBV7-2 and TRBJ1-5; 10 bases fit TRBD1. CDR3 length: 14 residues. Germline loops: CDR1 SGHTA, CDR2 FQGNSA. With V trimmed by 5 bases and J by 7 bases, 5 bases remained unmatched. The CDR3 coding sequence is TGTGCCAGCAGCCCGGGACAGGGGAACCAGCCCCAGCATTTT. It yields the protein CASSPGQGNQPQHF.

The CDR3 region has the DNA TGTGCCAGCAGCCCCTCGGGGGGGCTCGAAAAACTGTTTTTT. Residues: CASSPSGGLEKLFF. The chain is built from TRBV11-2 and TRBJ1-4, with D possibly matching TRBD1 (6 bases). Germline CDR1 and CDR2: SGHAT and FQNNGV. With 5 bases removed from V and 8 bases from J, the gap between germline ends came to 15 bases. This CDR3 region has 14 residues. Full variable domain (missing parts from reference TRBV11-2 and TRBJ1-4): EAGVAQSPRYKIIEKRQSVAFWCNPISGHATLYWYQQILGQGPKLLIQFQNNGVVDDSQLPKDRFSAERLKGVDSTLKIQPAKLEDSAVYLCASSPSGGLEKLFFGSGTQLSVL.

V is TRBV2 and J is TRBJ2-5, with 14 bases fitting TRBD2. CDR3 size: 18 residues. V was clipped by 5 bases and J by 2 bases; unmatched bases: 10. The germline V gene encodes CDR1 SNHLY and CDR2 FYNNEI. In nucleotides, the CDR3 is TGTGCCAGCAGTAAGGGGACTAGCGGGGGAGGTGGTCAAGAGACCCAGTACTTC. This codes for CASSKGTSGGGGQETQYF.

In this sample, this clone turned up a few times. J is TRBJ1-4 and V is TRBV4-3, with 9 bases matching TRBD1. This CDR3 is 14 amino acids long. After removal of 6 bases from V and 4 bases from J, the junction contained 3 bases not matched to a gene. Looked up from germline, CDR1 is LGHNA and CDR2 is YSLEER. CDR3 in DNA: TGCGCCAGCAGTTTGGGACAGGGTAATGAAAAACTGTTTTTT. As protein: CASSLGQGNEKLFF.

The CDR3 coding sequence is TGTGCCAGCAGCTCAGGACTAGCGGGGGGTTACACCGGGGAGCTGTTTTTT. This codes for CASSSGLAGGYTGELFF. The J gene is TRBJ2-2, the V gene TRBV5-5; TRBD2 agrees at 14 bases. The CDR3 extends over 17 amino acids. Germline CDR1 is SGHKS and CDR2 is YYEKEE (reference sequence). The junction had 4 bases not matched to a gene; V was cut back by 3 bases and J by 3 bases.

The chain links TRBV7-9 to TRBJ2-3; TRBD2 might be the D (6 bases). Germline V gene sequence: CDR1 SEHNR, CDR2 FQNEAQ (reference sequence). V lost 0 bases and J 1 base, leaving 8 bases between the germline ends. The CDR3 loop spans 15 amino acids. For the CDR3, the DNA is TGTGCCAGCAGCTTAGCCGGGAGCCGCACAGATACGCAGTATTTT. It encodes CASSLAGSRTDTQYF.

This clone was detected once. V and J are TRBV4-1 and TRBJ1-2; a weak D match, TRBD1 (6 bases). Germline CDR1 reads MGHRA; CDR2 reads YSYEKL. Trimming removed 0 bases at V and 7 bases at J, with 21 bases between. The CDR3 is 17 residues long. The CDR3 region has the DNA TGCGCCAGCAGCCAAGACAAGCACGCGCCAGGGGTGTTTGGCTACACCTTC. Translating gives CASSQDKHAPGVFGYTF.

As DNA, the CDR3 is TGTGCCAGCAGTTTGGGGACAGGAAATGAAAAACTGTTTTTT. Protein product: CASSLGTGNEKLFF. The chain employs TRBV28 and TRBJ1-4; 8 bases align to TRBD1. Trimming removed 3 bases from V and 5 bases from J; junction bases left unmatched: 2. The CDR3 is made up of 14 amino acids. Germline V gives CDR1 MDHEN, CDR2 SYDVKM.

The gene calls are TRBV2 and TRBJ2-4, with 8 positions matching TRBD1. The germline V gene has CDR1 SNHLY and CDR2 FYNNEI. The CDR3 is made up of 16 amino acids. With V trimmed by 7 bases and J by 1 base, 9 bases remained unmatched. Here the CDR3 reads CASIAGGAWAKNIQYF. The CDR3, as DNA: TGTGCCAGCATCGCAGGGGGCGCCTGGGCCAAAAACATTCAGTACTTC.